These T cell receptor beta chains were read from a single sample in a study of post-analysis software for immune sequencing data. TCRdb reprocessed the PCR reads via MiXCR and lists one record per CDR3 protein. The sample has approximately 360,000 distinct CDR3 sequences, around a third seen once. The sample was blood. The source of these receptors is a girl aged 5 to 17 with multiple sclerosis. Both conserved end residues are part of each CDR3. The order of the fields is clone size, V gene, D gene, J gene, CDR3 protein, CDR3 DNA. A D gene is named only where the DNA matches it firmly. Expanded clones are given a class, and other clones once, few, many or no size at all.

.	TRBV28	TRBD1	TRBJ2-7	CASKGAQGSSYEQYF	TGTGCCAGCAAGGGGGCACAGGGGAGCTCCTACGAGCAGTACTTC
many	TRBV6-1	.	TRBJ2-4	CATEHRGLAKNIQYF	TGTGCCACCGAACACAGGGGACTAGCCAAAAACATTCAGTACTTC
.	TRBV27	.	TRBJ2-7	CASSLTGLNYEQYF	TGTGCCAGCAGTTTAACGGGGCTGAACTACGAGCAGTACTTC
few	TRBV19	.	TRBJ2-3	CASRQGQPTDTQYF	TGTGCCAGTCGCCAGGGCCAACCCACAGATACGCAGTATTTT
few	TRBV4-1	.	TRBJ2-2	CASSQVVPNGELFF	TGCGCCAGCAGCCAAGTGGTCCCCAACGGGGAGCTGTTTTTT
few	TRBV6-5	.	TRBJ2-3	CASSSGHATDTQYF	TGTGCCAGCAGCAGTGGACACGCCACAGATACGCAGTATTTT
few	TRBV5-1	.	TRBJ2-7	CASSLKLPPFEQYF	TGCGCCAGCAGCTTGAAGCTCCCTCCCTTCGAGCAGTACTTC
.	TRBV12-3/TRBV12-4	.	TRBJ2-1	CASSFRGSYNEQFF	TGTGCCAGCAGTTTTCGGGGTTCCTACAATGAGCAGTTCTTC
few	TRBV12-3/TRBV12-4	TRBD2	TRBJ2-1	CASSTLAGDEQFF	TGTGCCAGCAGTACCCTAGCGGGCGATGAGCAGTTCTTC
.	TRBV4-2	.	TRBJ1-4	CASSRAVTATNEKLFF	TGTGCCAGCAGCCGGGCAGTAACCGCAACTAATGAAAAACTGTTTTTT
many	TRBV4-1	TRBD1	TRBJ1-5	CASSQDRWQGVFQPQHF	TGCGCCAGCAGCCAAGATCGCTGGCAGGGGGTATTTCAGCCCCAGCATTTT
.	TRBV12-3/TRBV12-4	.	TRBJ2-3	CASSHFRYMTDTQYF	TGTGCCAGCAGCCATTTCCGATACATGACAGATACGCAGTATTTT
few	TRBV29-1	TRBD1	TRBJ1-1	CSALTGTMNTEAFF	TGCAGCGCTCTGACAGGGACTATGAACACTGAAGCTTTCTTT
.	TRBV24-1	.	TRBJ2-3	CATSLRGATDTQYF	TGTGCCACCAGTCTCCGGGGGGCAACGGATACGCAGTATTTT
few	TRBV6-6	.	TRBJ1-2	CASSYSRLGGYTF	TGTGCCAGCAGTTACTCTCGCCTAGGTGGCTACACCTTC
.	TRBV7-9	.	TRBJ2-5	CAGSSPRETQYF	TGTGCCGGCAGCTCCCCCCGGGAGACCCAGTACTTC
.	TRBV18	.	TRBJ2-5	CASSPDSQGETQYF	TGTGCCAGCTCACCTGACAGCCAGGGGGAGACCCAGTACTTC
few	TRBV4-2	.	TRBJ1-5	CASSQGNHQPQHF	TGTGCCAGCAGCCAAGGGAACCATCAGCCCCAGCATTTT
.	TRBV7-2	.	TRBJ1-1	CASSWPGAFF	TGTGCCAGCAGCTGGCCCGGAGCTTTCTTT
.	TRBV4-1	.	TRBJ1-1	CAGSRLMRMNTEAFF	TGCGCCGGCAGCCGCTTGATGCGGATGAACACTGAAGCTTTCTTT
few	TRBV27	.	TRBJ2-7	CASSLSAGPGYEQYF	TGTGCCAGCAGTTTATCCGCGGGACCTGGCTACGAGCAGTACTTC
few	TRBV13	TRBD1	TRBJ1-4	CASSLSGTVSNEKLFF	TGTGCCAGCAGCTTATCCGGGACAGTTAGTAATGAAAAACTGTTTTTT
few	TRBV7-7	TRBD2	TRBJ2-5	CASSSPGTSGQETQYF	TGTGCTAGCAGCTCACCCGGGACTAGCGGCCAAGAGACCCAGTACTTC
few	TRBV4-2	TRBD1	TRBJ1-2	CASSQGGQGAQGYTF	TGTGCCAGCAGCCAAGGAGGTCAGGGGGCTCAAGGCTACACCTTC
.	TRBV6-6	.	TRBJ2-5	CASGALTETQYF	TGTGCCAGCGGGGCCTTGACCGAGACCCAGTACTTC
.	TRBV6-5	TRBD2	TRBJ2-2	CASSPSGGDTGELFF	TGTGCCAGCAGTCCTAGCGGGGGGGACACCGGGGAGCTGTTTTTT
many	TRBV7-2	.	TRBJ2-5	CASSLVGLETQYF	TGTGCCAGCAGCTTAGTAGGACTGGAGACCCAGTACTTC
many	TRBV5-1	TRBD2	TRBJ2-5	CASSWGLAGGEETQYF	TGCGCCAGCAGCTGGGGACTAGCGGGGGGCGAGGAGACCCAGTACTTC
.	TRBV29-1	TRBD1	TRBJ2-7	CSVHWTGGNEQYF	TGCAGCGTCCATTGGACAGGGGGTAACGAGCAGTACTTC
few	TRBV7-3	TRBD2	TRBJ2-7	CASSPKTLNLAGDSYEQYF	TGTGCCAGCAGTCCCAAAACCCTAAATCTAGCGGGGGATTCCTACGAGCAGTACTTC
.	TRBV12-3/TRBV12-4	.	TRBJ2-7	CASSPPAASPYEQYF	TGTGCCAGCAGCCCACCGGCCGCATCCCCTTACGAGCAGTACTTC
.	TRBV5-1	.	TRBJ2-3	CASSQGQTGGTQYF	TGCGCCAGCAGCCAAGGTCAAACCGGCGGTACGCAGTATTTT
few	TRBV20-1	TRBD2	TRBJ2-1	CSARAGSGGANEQFF	TGCAGTGCTAGAGCTGGGAGCGGGGGGGCGAATGAGCAGTTCTTC